This T cell receptor (beta chain) was identified during a study of shared clonotypes between healthy human individuals. This clone was seen a single time. What it binds is not known. The sample has other DNA sequences that encode this CDR3 too. Between the trimmed V and J ends, which lost 1 base and 4 bases, there was a span of 5 bases. Germline CDR1 MNHNS, CDR2 SASEGT. The CDR3 is made up of 14 amino acids. Measured with immunoSEQ multiplex PCR; TCRdb has only the in-frame clones, and not every one. Of 2 million to 2.5 million clones listed, roughly 95% were seen once; the top ten hold 0.1% to 0.15%. Regarding the study as a whole: The naive CD4 repertoires of a handful of donors were compared, and 5% to 6.5% of clonotypes were shared.

Sequenced input: naive CD4+ T cells sorted from blood. Subset in this sample: CD45RA+ positively selected. This rearrangement joins TRBV6-1 to TRBJ1-6; D is undetermined. The sequence derives from a man between 18 and 35 years old in good health. The CDR3 region is CASSEGLYNSPLHF. CDR3 in DNA: TGTGCCAGCAGTGAAGGACTTTATAATTCACCCCTCCACTTT.